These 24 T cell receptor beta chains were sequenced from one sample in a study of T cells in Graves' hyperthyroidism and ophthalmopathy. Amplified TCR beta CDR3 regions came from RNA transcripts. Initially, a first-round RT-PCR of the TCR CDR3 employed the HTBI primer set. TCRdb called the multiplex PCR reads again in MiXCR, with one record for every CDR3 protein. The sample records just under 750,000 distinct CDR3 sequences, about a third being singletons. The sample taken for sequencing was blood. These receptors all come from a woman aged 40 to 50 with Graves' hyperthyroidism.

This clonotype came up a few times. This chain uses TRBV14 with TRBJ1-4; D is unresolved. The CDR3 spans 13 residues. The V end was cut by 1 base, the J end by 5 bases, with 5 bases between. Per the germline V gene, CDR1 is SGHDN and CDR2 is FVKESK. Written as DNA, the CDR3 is TGTGCCAGCAGCCAAGCACCGAATGAAAAACTGTTTTTT. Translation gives CASSQAPNEKLFF.

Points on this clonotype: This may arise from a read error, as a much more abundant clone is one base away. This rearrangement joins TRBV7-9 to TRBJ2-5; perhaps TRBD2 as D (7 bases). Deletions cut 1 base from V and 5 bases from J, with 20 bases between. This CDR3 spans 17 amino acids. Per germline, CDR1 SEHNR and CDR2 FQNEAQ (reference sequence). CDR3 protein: CASSLGRGGATRETQYF. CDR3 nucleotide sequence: TGTGCCAGCAGCTTAGGGAGAGGGGGGGCGACTCGTGAGACCCAGTACTTC.

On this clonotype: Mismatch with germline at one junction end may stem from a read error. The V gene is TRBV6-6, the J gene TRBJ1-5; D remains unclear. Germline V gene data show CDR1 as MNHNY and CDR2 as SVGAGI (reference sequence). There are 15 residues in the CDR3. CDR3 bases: TGTGCCATCAGTTACTTGGCAGATAGCAATCAGCCCCAGCATTTT. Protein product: CAISYLADSNQPQHF.

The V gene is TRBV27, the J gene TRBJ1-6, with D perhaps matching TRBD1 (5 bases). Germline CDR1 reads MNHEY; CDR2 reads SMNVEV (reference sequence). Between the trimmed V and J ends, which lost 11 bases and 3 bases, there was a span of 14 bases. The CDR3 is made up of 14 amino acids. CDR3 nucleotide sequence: TGTGCCTCCAAGGGGCGGCACTATAATTCACCCCTCCACTTT. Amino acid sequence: CASKGRHYNSPLHF.

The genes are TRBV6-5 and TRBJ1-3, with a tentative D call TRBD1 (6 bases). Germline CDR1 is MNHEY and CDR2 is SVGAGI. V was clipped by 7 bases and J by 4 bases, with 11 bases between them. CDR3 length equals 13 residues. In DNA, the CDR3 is TGTGCCAGCACCTGGACAGAAGGAAACACCATATATTTT. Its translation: CASTWTEGNTIYF.

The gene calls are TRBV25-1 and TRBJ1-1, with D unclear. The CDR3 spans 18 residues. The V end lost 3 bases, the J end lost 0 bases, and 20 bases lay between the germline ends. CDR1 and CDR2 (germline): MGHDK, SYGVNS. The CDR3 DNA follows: TGTGCCAGCAGTGACGGGCTTTTTGGCAATATTCTGAACACTGAAGCTTTCTTT. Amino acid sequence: CASSDGLFGNILNTEAFF.

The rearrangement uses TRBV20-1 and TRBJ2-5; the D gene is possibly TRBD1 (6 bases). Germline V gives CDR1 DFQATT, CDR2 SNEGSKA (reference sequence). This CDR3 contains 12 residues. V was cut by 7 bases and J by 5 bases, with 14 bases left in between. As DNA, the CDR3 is TGCAGTGTATCCCTCAGGGGTGAGACCCAGTACTTC. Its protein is CSVSLRGETQYF.

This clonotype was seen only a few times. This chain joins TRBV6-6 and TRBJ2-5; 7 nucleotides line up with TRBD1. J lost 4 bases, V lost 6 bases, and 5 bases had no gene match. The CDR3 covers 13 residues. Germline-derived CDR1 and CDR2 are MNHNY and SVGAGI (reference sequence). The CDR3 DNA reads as TGTGCCAGCAGAAAGACAGGGTCAGAGACCCAGTACTTC. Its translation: CASRKTGSETQYF.

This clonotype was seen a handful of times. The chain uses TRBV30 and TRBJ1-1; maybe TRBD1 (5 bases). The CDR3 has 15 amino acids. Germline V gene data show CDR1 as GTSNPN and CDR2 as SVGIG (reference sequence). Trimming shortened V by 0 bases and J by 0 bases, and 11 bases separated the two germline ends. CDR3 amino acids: CAWSVVGRVNTEAFF. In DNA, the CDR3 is TGTGCCTGGAGTGTAGTGGGACGTGTGAACACTGAAGCTTTCTTT.

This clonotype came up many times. The CDR3 DNA follows: TGCGCCAGCAGCCAAGATTCAGGGGGGGAGACCCAGTACTTC. Protein sequence: CASSQDSGGETQYF. This sequence joins TRBV4-3 and TRBJ2-5; the D gene is possibly TRBD1 (7 bases). The CDR3 is made up of 14 amino acids. Trimming took 0 bases from V and 5 from J, leaving 10 bases between them. Germline lookup yields CDR1 LGHNA and CDR2 YSLEER.

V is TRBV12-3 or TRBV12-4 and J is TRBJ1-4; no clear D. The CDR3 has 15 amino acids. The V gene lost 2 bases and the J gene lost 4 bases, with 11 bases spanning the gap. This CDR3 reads CASSLWGSRNEKLFF. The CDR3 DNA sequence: TGTGCCAGCAGTTTATGGGGAAGCCGTAATGAAAAACTGTTTTTT.

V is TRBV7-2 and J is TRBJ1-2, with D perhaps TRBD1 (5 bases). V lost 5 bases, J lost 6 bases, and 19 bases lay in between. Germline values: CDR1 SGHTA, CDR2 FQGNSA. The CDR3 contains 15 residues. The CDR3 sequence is CASSIARVGSHGYTF. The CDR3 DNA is TGTGCCAGCAGCATCGCCAGGGTAGGGAGTCATGGCTACACCTTC.

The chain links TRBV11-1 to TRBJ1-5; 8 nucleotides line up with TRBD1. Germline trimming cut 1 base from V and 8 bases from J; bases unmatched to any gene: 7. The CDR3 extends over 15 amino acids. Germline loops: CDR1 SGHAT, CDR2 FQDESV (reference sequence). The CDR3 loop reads CASSLGRTGQEPQHF. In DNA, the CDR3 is TGTGCCAGCAGCTTAGGCCGGACAGGGCAAGAGCCCCAGCATTTT. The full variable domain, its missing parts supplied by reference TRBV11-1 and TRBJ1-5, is EAEVAQSPRYKITEKSQAVAFWCDPISGHATLYWYRQILGQGPELLVQFQDESVVDDSQLPKDRFSAERLKGVDSTLKIQPAELGDSAMYLCASSLGRTGQEPQHFGDGTRLSIL.

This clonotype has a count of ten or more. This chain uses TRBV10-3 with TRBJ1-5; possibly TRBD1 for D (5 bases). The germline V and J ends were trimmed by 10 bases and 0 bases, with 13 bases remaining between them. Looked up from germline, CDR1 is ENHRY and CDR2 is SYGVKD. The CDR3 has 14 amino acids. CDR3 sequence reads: CATRQPYSNQPQHF. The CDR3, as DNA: TGTGCCACCAGACAGCCTTATAGCAATCAGCCCCAGCATTTT.

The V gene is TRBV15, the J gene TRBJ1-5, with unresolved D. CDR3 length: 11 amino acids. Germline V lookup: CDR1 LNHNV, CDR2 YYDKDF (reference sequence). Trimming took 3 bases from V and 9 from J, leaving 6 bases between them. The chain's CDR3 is CATSRGRPQHF. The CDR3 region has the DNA TGTGCCACCAGCAGGGGTCGGCCCCAGCATTTT.

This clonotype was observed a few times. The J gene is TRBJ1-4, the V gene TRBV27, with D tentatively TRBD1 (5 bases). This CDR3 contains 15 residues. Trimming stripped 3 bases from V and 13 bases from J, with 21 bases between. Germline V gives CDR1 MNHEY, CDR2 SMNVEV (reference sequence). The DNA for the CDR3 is TGTGCCAGCAGTTTCGGAACAGGTCCTCAATTAGGACTGTTTTTT. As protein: CASSFGTGPQLGLFF.

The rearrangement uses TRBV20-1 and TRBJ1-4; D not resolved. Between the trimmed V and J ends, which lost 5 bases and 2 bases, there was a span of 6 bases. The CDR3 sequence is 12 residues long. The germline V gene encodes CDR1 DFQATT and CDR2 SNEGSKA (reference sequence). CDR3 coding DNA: TGCAGTGCTCCGGGGACTAATGAAAAACTGTTTTTT. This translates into CSAPGTNEKLFF.

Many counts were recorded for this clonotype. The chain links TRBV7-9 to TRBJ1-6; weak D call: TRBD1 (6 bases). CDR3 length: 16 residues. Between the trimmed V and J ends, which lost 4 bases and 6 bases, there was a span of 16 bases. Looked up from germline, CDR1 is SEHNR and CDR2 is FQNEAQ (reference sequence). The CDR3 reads CASSSTAGGGNSPLHF. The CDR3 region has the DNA TGTGCCAGCAGCTCTACCGCCGGGGGCGGTAATTCACCCCTCCACTTT.

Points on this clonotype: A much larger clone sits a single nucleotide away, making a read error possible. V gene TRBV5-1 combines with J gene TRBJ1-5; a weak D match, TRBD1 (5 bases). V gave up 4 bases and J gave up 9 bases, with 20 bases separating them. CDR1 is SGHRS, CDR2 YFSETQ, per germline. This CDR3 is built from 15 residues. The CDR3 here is CASSREGGVERPQHF. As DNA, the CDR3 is TGCGCCAGCAGCCGTGAGGGAGGGGTGGAACGGCCCCAGCATTTT.

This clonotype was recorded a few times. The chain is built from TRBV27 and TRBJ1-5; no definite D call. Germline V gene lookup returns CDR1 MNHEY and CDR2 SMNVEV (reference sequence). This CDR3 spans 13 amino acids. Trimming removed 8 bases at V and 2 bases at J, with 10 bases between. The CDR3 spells CASSHHGNQPQHF. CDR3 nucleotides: TGTGCCAGCTCACATCATGGCAATCAGCCCCAGCATTTT.

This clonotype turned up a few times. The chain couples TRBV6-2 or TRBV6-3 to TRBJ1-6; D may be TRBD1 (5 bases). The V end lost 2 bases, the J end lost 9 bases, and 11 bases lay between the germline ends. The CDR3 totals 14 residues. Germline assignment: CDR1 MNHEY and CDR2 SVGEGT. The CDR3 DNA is TGTGCCAGCAGTTACGAGGGGCTTGGTTCACCCCTCCACTTT. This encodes CASSYEGLGSPLHF.

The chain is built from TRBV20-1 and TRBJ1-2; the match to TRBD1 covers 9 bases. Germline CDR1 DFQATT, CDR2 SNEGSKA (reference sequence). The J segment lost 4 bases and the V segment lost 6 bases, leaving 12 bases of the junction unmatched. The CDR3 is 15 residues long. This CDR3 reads CSATRTGDVVYGYTF. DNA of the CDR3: TGCAGTGCCACCCGGACAGGGGACGTGGTCTATGGCTACACCTTC.

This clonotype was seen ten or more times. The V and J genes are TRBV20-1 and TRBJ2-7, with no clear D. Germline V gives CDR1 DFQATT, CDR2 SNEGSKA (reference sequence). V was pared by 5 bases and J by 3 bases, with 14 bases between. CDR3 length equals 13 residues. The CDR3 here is CSAGVYSIYEQYF. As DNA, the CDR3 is TGCAGTGCTGGTGTTTACTCCATCTACGAGCAGTACTTC.

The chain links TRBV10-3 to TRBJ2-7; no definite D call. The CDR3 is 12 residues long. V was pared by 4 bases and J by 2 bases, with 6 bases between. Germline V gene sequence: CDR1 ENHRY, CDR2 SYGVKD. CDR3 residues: CAISAGTYEQYF. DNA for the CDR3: TGTGCCATCAGTGCCGGAACCTACGAGCAGTACTTC.